A single sample gave rise to the 22 T cell receptor beta chains below, sequenced in a study of chemoradiotherapy in HPV16-positive cancers. This table comes from immunoSEQ multiplex PCR, and its TCRdb copy is limited to in-frame clones, with some not included. The sample lists around 22,000 clones, around 90% seen once, with roughly 16% in the top ten. Sequences were derived from blood, sampled from a patient who underwent chemoradiotherapy. These TCRs come from a human donor with HPV-associated anogenital cancer.

This clone has just one count. The chain joins TRBV5-6 to TRBJ2-7, with TRBD1 matching over 12 bases. The CDR3 spans 15 residues. CDR1 is SGHDT and CDR2 is YYEEEE in the germline V gene. The trim removed 1 base at V and 7 bases at J, leaving 6 bases unmatched. In nucleotides, the CDR3 is TGTGCCAGCAGCTTGCAGGGACAGGGGGCCAAAGAGCAGTACTTC. Translation gives CASSLQGQGAKEQYF.

This clone occurred a few times. The J gene is TRBJ1-1, the V gene TRBV5-1, with TRBD1 identical over 8 bases. Per germline, CDR1 SGHRS and CDR2 YFSETQ. Trimming removed 2 bases from V and 5 bases from J; junction bases left unmatched: 8. This CDR3 region has 15 residues. The CDR3 coding sequence is TGCGCCAGCAGCTTCGGACAGGGCGGAGGAACTGAAGCTTTCTTT. Translating gives CASSFGQGGGTEAFF.

The chain has TRBV6-5 and TRBJ1-4; possible D gene TRBD1, 5 bases. Trimming stripped 2 bases from V and 5 bases from J, with 15 bases between. Germline CDR1 reads MNHEY; CDR2 reads SVGAGI. The CDR3 runs to 16 residues. The CDR3 here is CASSYEGNGMNEKLFF. CDR3 bases: TGTGCCAGCAGTTACGAGGGGAATGGCATGAATGAAAAACTGTTTTTT.

The chain uses TRBV9 and TRBJ2-1, with 9 bases fitting TRBD2. Germline V gene sequence: CDR1 SGDLS, CDR2 YYNGEE. The V gene end was trimmed by 4 bases and the J gene end by 9 bases; junction bases not matched to a gene: 11. The CDR3 has 15 residues. CDR3 region: CASSSLAGGPFEQFF. The CDR3 coding sequence is TGTGCCAGCAGCAGCTTGGCGGGAGGGCCATTTGAGCAGTTCTTC.

There are a few counts of this clone. V gene TRBV6-6 combines with J gene TRBJ1-3, with a tentative D call TRBD1 (5 bases). Germline V gene sequence: CDR1 MNHNY, CDR2 SVGAGI (reference sequence). Trimming took off 2 bases at V and 4 bases at J, with 9 bases between the two ends. The CDR3 sequence is 14 residues long. Here the CDR3 reads CASSYDRTGNTIYF. The DNA of the CDR3 is TGTGCCAGCAGTTACGACAGAACGGGAAACACCATATATTTT.

This sequence joins TRBV13 and TRBJ2-5; 8 nucleotides agree with TRBD2. Germline V gives CDR1 PRHDT, CDR2 FYEKMQ (reference sequence). The ends lost 3 bases at V and 1 base at J; junction bases unmatched: 4. This CDR3 is built from 15 residues. As DNA, the CDR3 is TGTGCCAGCAGCTTGGCAGGACTAGCCCAAGAGACCCAGTACTTC. Amino acid sequence: CASSLAGLAQETQYF.

On this clone itself: In the same sample, other DNA sequences code for this CDR3. This chain joins TRBV7-9 and TRBJ1-1; TRBD1 might be the D (6 bases). CDR1 and CDR2 from the germline V gene are SEHNR and FQNEAQ (reference sequence). CDR3 length: 13 amino acids. Deletions cut 3 bases from V and 1 base from J, with 6 bases between. This CDR3 reads CASSLGQNTEAFF. CDR3 nucleotides: TGTGCCAGCAGCTTGGGACAGAACACTGAAGCTTTCTTT.

The rearrangement links TRBV4-3 to TRBJ2-1; D not certain. V was pared by 6 bases and J by 2 bases, with 8 bases between. There are 13 residues in the CDR3. Germline CDR1 reads LGHNA; CDR2 reads YSLEER. This CDR3 is CASSSFTYNEQFF. The CDR3 nucleotides read TGCGCCAGCAGTAGTTTTACCTACAATGAGCAGTTCTTC.

The V call is TRBV9, the J call TRBJ1-4; 8 nucleotides align to TRBD1. The CDR3 consists of 15 residues. Germline trimming cut 4 bases from V and 11 bases from J; bases unmatched to any gene: 13. Per germline, CDR1 SGDLS and CDR2 YYNGEE. The CDR3 reads CASSPNLGQGGKLFF. CDR3 DNA: TGTGCCAGCAGCCCCAACCTCGGACAGGGCGGGAAACTGTTTTTT.

V usage is TRBV11-3 and J usage is TRBJ1-1; maybe TRBD1 (6 bases). The length of the CDR3 is 14 residues. V was pared by 3 bases and J by 4 bases, with 12 bases between. Germline V gives CDR1 SGHNT, CDR2 YENEEA. The CDR3 here is CASSFNRDSTEAFF. Here the CDR3 DNA reads TGTGCCAGCAGCTTCAACAGGGATAGCACTGAAGCTTTCTTT.

The CDR3 DNA follows: TGTGCCAGCAGAGAGGACAGGGGATCTAACTATGGCTACACCTTC. It is translated as CASREDRGSNYGYTF. The V and J genes are TRBV6-5 and TRBJ1-2; 9 bases match TRBD1. The CDR3 sequence is 15 residues long. Germline V lookup: CDR1 MNHEY, CDR2 SVGAGI. The ends lost 6 bases at V and 0 bases at J; junction bases unmatched: 5.

The chain is built from TRBV28 and TRBJ1-5; 8 nucleotides line up with TRBD1. Per germline, CDR1 MDHEN and CDR2 SYDVKM. Losses at the gene ends were 5 bases for V and 5 bases for J; bases not matched to a gene: 11. This CDR3 has 16 amino acids. The CDR3 reads CASSEGGRQGYQPQHF. As DNA, the CDR3 is TGTGCCAGCAGTGAGGGGGGGAGACAGGGGTATCAGCCCCAGCATTTT.

This clone was found once. CDR3 DNA sequence: TGTGCCAGCAGCCCGTACTTAAACAATGAGCAGTTCTTC. Translated, it gives CASSPYLNNEQFF. The chain combines TRBV7-2 with TRBJ2-1, with D hard to call. The germline V and J ends were trimmed by 5 bases and 5 bases, with 10 bases remaining between them. The CDR3 has 13 amino acids. The germline CDR1 and CDR2 sequences are SGHTA and FQGNSA.

The gene calls are TRBV19 and TRBJ1-6; D gene unclear. The CDR3 is 12 residues long. Germline CDR1 reads LNHDA; CDR2 reads SQIVND (reference sequence). Trimming left V 6 bases short and J 5 bases short, with 5 bases between. The CDR3 loop reads CASSGDNSPLHF. The CDR3 bases are TGTGCCAGTAGCGGGGATAATTCACCCCTCCACTTT.

The rearrangement links TRBV5-1 to TRBJ2-2; 9 nucleotides agree with TRBD1. CDR1 SGHRS and CDR2 YFSETQ come from the germline V gene. The ends lost 0 bases at V and 5 bases at J; junction bases unmatched: 2. The CDR3 covers 15 residues. The CDR3 nucleotides read TGCGCCAGCAGCTTGGATGGGACAGGGACCGGGGAGCTGTTTTTT. Translating it yields CASSLDGTGTGELFF.

This rearrangement joins TRBV5-1 to TRBJ2-5, with 7 positions matching TRBD1. Unmatched junction bases numbered 5, after V lost 4 bases and J lost 5 bases. Germline loops: CDR1 SGHRS, CDR2 YFSETQ. The CDR3 loop spans 13 amino acids. DNA for the CDR3: TGCGCCAGCAGCCCCGACAGGGTTGAGACCCAGTACTTC. It codes for CASSPDRVETQYF.

This sequence joins TRBV9 and TRBJ2-5; 13 positions agree with TRBD2. CDR3 size: 15 residues. Trimming at V came to 4 bases and at J to 6 bases, leaving 6 bases not matched to a gene. CDR1 SGDLS and CDR2 YYNGEE come from the germline V gene. The DNA of the CDR3 is TGTGCCAGCAGCTTTGGACTAGCGGGAGAGAAGACCCAGTACTTC. Translation gives CASSFGLAGEKTQYF.

This chain connects TRBV2 to TRBJ1-2; tentatively, D is TRBD1 (5 bases). CDR3 length: 13 residues. The germline V and J ends were trimmed by 2 bases and 4 bases, with 8 bases remaining between them. Germline V gene sequence: CDR1 SNHLY, CDR2 FYNNEI. The CDR3 sequence: CASSEPGTYGYTF. In nucleotides, the CDR3 is TGTGCCAGCAGTGAACCAGGGACCTATGGCTACACCTTC.

This rearrangement joins TRBV28 to TRBJ2-7; D perhaps matches TRBD1 (5 bases). Trimming pared 6 bases from V and 7 bases from J, leaving 13 bases between. Germline V lookup: CDR1 MDHEN, CDR2 SYDVKM. The CDR3 sequence is 12 residues long. CDR3 in DNA: TGTGCCAGCAGGGAGAGGTCAGGGGAGCAGTACTTC. Amino acid sequence: CASRERSGEQYF.

The DNA of the CDR3 is TGTGCCAGCAGCACAGGGATGGCGAACACTGAAGCTTTCTTT. It yields the protein CASSTGMANTEAFF. The chain links TRBV9 to TRBJ1-1, with D tentatively TRBD1 (6 bases). Trimming removed 4 bases from V and 1 base from J, with 11 bases in between. Germline CDR1 SGDLS, CDR2 YYNGEE. The CDR3 totals 14 residues. Drawing the rest from reference TRBV9 and TRBJ1-1, the complete variable domain is DSGVTQTPKHLITATGQRVTLRCSPRSGDLSVYWYQQSLDQGLQFLIQYYNGEERAKGNILERFSAQQFPDLHSELNLSSLELGDSALYFCASSTGMANTEAFFGQGTRLTVV.

V usage is TRBV2 and J usage is TRBJ2-1; 9 bases align to TRBD2. There are 14 residues in the CDR3. The germline V gene has CDR1 SNHLY and CDR2 FYNNEI. After removal of 7 bases from V and 5 bases from J, the junction contained 6 bases not matched to a gene. The CDR3 DNA reads as TGTGCCAGCACTCCCGGACTAGCGAACAATGAGCAGTTCTTC. It specifies CASTPGLANNEQFF.

This clone was recorded once. The chain has TRBV7-2 and TRBJ1-1, with D possibly being TRBD1 (5 bases). In germline, CDR1 is SGHTA, CDR2 FQGNSA. The CDR3 is made up of 16 amino acids. Between the trimmed V and J ends, which lost 5 bases and 1 base, there was a span of 17 bases. CDR3 DNA: TGTGCCAGCAGCCCATCGCCAGGGATGGGGAACACTGAAGCTTTCTTT. As protein: CASSPSPGMGNTEAFF. The full variable domain, rest sourced from reference TRBV7-2 and TRBJ1-1, is GAGVSQSPSNKVTEKGKDVELRCDPISGHTALYWYRQSLGQGLEFLIYFQGNSAPDKSGLPSDRFSAERTGGSVSTLTIQRTQQEDSAVYLCASSPSPGMGNTEAFFGQGTRLTVV.